This is a list of T cell receptor beta chains from one sample in a study of regulatory T cells in long-lasting Graves disease. Via MiXCR, TCRdb re-called the multiplex PCR reads, giving one row per CDR3 protein. The sample includes over 300,000 distinct CDR3 sequences, about a sixth of them seen just once. The sample in question was peripheral blood mononuclear cells (PBMCs), obtained at new diagnosis, from a patient treated with antithyroid drugs. The source of these receptors is a female donor with Graves disease. Both conserved end residues are part of each CDR3. A D gene is named only where the DNA matches it firmly. Clone size is not always given. Where it is, it says once, few, many or a class for expanded clones.

v_gene	j_gene	d_gene	abundance	CDR3aa	CDR3nt
TRBV20-1	TRBJ2-7	TRBD2	many	CSARSSGGGYEQYF	TGCAGTGCTAGGTCCAGCGGGGGCGGGTACGAGCAGTACTTC
TRBV4-1	TRBJ2-5	NA	NA	CASSQSGVGETQYF	TGCGCCAGCAGCCAATCGGGGGTTGGAGAGACCCAGTACTTC
TRBV20-1	TRBJ2-2	TRBD2	many	CSAKGGAPGLAGTWRTGELFF	TGCAGTGCTAAGGGAGGGGCTCCGGGACTAGCGGGAACTTGGCGTACCGGGGAGCTGTTTTTT
TRBV24-1	TRBJ1-1	TRBD1	many	CATSDPGTGGLNTEAFF	TGTGCCACCAGTGATCCCGGGACAGGGGGCTTGAACACTGAAGCTTTCTTT
TRBV12-3/TRBV12-4	TRBJ2-1	TRBD2	many	CASRGTSGNYNEQFF	TGTGCCAGCAGGGGGACTAGCGGGAACTACAATGAGCAGTTCTTC
TRBV4-1	TRBJ2-4	NA	NA	CASSQSGLAKNIQYF	TGCGCCAGCAGCCAATCGGGACTAGCCAAAAACATTCAGTACTTC
TRBV10-3	TRBJ2-2	TRBD2	NA	CAIMLAADTGELFF	TGTGCCATCATGCTAGCGGCGGACACCGGGGAGCTGTTTTTT
TRBV5-1	TRBJ1-1	NA	NA	CASSLAAAEGTEAFF	TGCGCCAGCAGCTTGGCCGCGGCGGAGGGGACTGAAGCTTTCTTT
TRBV10-3	TRBJ1-1	NA	NA	CAISWGQNTEAFF	TGTGCCATCAGTTGGGGACAGAACACTGAAGCTTTCTTT
TRBV30	TRBJ2-7	NA	few	CAWSEGGPVYEQYF	TGTGCCTGGAGTGAGGGGGGTCCGGTCTACGAGCAGTACTTC
TRBV6-1	TRBJ2-3	TRBD2	many	CASRGTSGTRTDTQYF	TGTGCCAGCAGGGGGACTAGCGGAACTCGCACAGATACGCAGTATTTT
TRBV7-9	TRBJ2-5	TRBD2	many	CASSSRLAGPETQYF	TGTGCCAGCAGCTCCCGACTAGCGGGGCCAGAGACCCAGTACTTC
TRBV27	TRBJ1-1	NA	many	CATRDGVGKVVF	TGTGCCACCCGGGACGGAGTAGGAAAGGTCGTCTTT
TRBV7-6	TRBJ1-1	TRBD1	many	CASSLGQGVAFF	TGTGCCAGCAGCTTGGGACAGGGGGTGGCTTTCTTT
TRBV7-9	TRBJ2-7	NA	many	CASSRGDRYEQYF	TGTGCCAGCAGCCGCGGCGACAGATACGAGCAGTACTTC
TRBV24-1	TRBJ2-3	TRBD2	many	CATTSSGSITDTQYF	TGTGCCACCACCTCTAGCGGGAGTATAACAGATACGCAGTATTTT
TRBV29-1	TRBJ2-1	NA	few	CSERNEQFF	TGCAGCGAAAGAAATGAGCAGTTCTTC
TRBV12-3/TRBV12-4	TRBJ1-2	NA	many	CASSLAGTENYGYTF	TGTGCCAGCAGTTTAGCCGGGACGGAAAACTATGGCTACACCTTC
TRBV27	TRBJ2-3	TRBD2	many	CASSIGLAGTSTDTQYF	TGTGCCAGCAGCATAGGACTAGCGGGGACTAGCACAGATACGCAGTATTTT
TRBV10-3	TRBJ2-2	NA	NA	CAISEGEGMNTGELFF	TGTGCCATCAGTGAGGGGGAAGGGATGAACACCGGGGAGCTGTTTTTT
TRBV13	TRBJ2-1	TRBD2	many	CASSFPTGGRYNEQFF	TGTGCCAGCAGCTTCCCGACAGGCGGGAGGTACAATGAGCAGTTCTTC
TRBV5-1	TRBJ1-1	NA	NA	CASSPRQVATEAFF	TGCGCCAGCAGCCCCAGACAGGTGGCCACTGAAGCTTTCTTT
TRBV11-2	TRBJ2-5	NA	many	CASSPQGLDKRGTQYF	TGTGCCAGCAGCCCCCAGGGGTTGGACAAGAGAGGGACCCAGTACTTC
TRBV12-3/TRBV12-4	TRBJ2-7	NA	many	CASSLYSPDYEQYF	TGTGCCAGCAGTTTGTACAGCCCTGACTACGAGCAGTACTTC